The sequence of this T cell receptor (beta chain) was determined in a study of T-cell reconstitution after alpha-beta-depleted transplantation in children. General study findings and limits: As was reported, about two months after transplant, alpha-beta T cells came from several hundred expanded graft clones.

The table lists this clonotype with many counts. No antigen is known for it. Unique molecular identifiers featured in how the TCRbeta library was prepared. TCRdb redid the calling of the PCR reads with MiXCR, one entry per CDR3 protein. The profile shows fewer than 500,000 distinct CDR3 sequences, about 45% of them singletons. The CDR3 length is 13 residues. Trimming shortened V by 3 bases and J by 6 bases, and 15 bases separated the two germline ends. CDR1 is SQVTM, CDR2 ANQGSEA, per germline. The chain joins TRBV29-1 to TRBJ2-7; maybe TRBD1 (6 bases). The sequence was obtained from a girl aged 2 to 9 with aplastic anemia, due to receive a stem cell transplant. Sequencing used PBMCs, obtained before TCRalphabeta/CD19-depleted stem cell transplant. For the CDR3, the DNA is TGCAGCGTTGATGACAGGCTGGGCCGCGAGCAGTACTTC. Translating gives CSVDDRLGREQYF.